The rows below give T cell receptor beta chains drawn from one sample of a study of CD8 T cells in Susac syndrome. MiXCR, run by TCRdb on the immunoSEQ multiplex PCR reads, gives a single entry per CDR3 protein. The sample holds 50,000 or so distinct CDR3 sequences, 80% to 95% seen once. The sequenced material came from CD8+ T cells from PBMCs. All receptors derive from a human donor in good health. CDR3s include the opening cysteine and the closing phenylalanine or tryptophan. A D gene is named only where the DNA matches it firmly. Clone size is shown for a subset of rows, as once, few, many or a class of expanded clone.

D,J,V,size,CDR3,DNA
.,TRBJ1-1,TRBV19,.,CATLVNTEAFF,TGTGCCACCTTAGTGAACACTGAAGCTTTCTTT
TRBD1,TRBJ1-5,TRBV12-5,.,CASGTPAGTGVDHQPQHF,TGTGCTAGTGGTACCCCCGCCGGGACAGGGGTCGATCATCAGCCCCAGCATTTT
TRBD1,TRBJ1-2,TRBV20-1,.,CSASDRGRIYGYTF,TGCAGTGCTTCGGACAGGGGGCGAATCTATGGCTACACCTTC
.,TRBJ1-4,TRBV7-9,.,CASSLEWGAEEKLFF,TGTGCCAGCAGCTTAGAGTGGGGGGCGGAGGAAAAACTGTTTTTT
.,TRBJ2-5,TRBV7-2,.,CASSLGEGAPTEETQYF,TGTGCCAGCAGCTTAGGTGAGGGAGCCCCAACGGAGGAGACCCAGTACTTC
.,TRBJ1-5,TRBV15,.,CATVDRLGNQPQHF,TGTGCCACCGTCGACAGGCTGGGTAATCAGCCCCAGCATTTT
TRBD2,TRBJ2-1,TRBV14,.,CASSPEKAGNNEQFF,TGTGCCAGCAGCCCAGAAAAAGCGGGAAACAATGAGCAGTTCTTC
.,TRBJ1-4,TRBV4-1,once,CASSQTATNEKLFF,TGCGCCAGCAGCCAGACAGCAACTAATGAAAAACTGTTTTTT
.,TRBJ2-3,TRBV13,.,CASSLRGGTDTQYF,TGTGCCAGCAGCTTAAGAGGGGGCACAGATACGCAGTATTTT
TRBD2,TRBJ2-7,TRBV9,once,CASSVGIAGENYEQYF,TGTGCCAGCAGCGTAGGGATAGCGGGAGAGAACTACGAGCAGTACTTC
.,TRBJ2-3,TRBV11-3,.,CASSSRSGTDTQYF,TGTGCCAGCAGCTCGCGGAGTGGCACAGATACGCAGTATTTT
.,TRBJ2-5,TRBV7-2,once,CASSSSPAGRFVAQETQYF,TGTGCCAGCAGCTCCTCCCCCGCGGGCAGATTCGTGGCCCAAGAGACCCAGTACTTC
TRBD2,TRBJ2-3,TRBV2,.,CASRAVGRAGERDTQYF,TGTGCCAGCAGGGCCGTGGGAAGAGCGGGAGAGAGAGATACGCAGTATTTT
.,TRBJ2-3,TRBV7-9,.,CASRSIKDTQYF,TGTGCCAGCAGGTCTATCAAGGATACGCAGTATTTT
TRBD1,TRBJ1-5,TRBV4-1,.,CASSPGQGFNQPQHF,TGCGCCAGCAGCCCGGGACAGGGGTTTAATCAGCCCCAGCATTTT
.,TRBJ2-6,TRBV4-2,.,CASSQDQGKRFSGANVLTF,TGTGCCAGCAGCCAAGATCAGGGAAAGAGGTTCTCTGGGGCCAACGTCCTGACTTTC
.,TRBJ2-7,TRBV4-1,.,CASSQAARDSYEQYF,TGCGCCAGCAGCCAAGCCGCGCGGGACTCCTACGAGCAGTACTTC
TRBD2,TRBJ2-2,TRBV6-2/TRBV6-3,.,CASSYDLAGVPGELFF,TGTGCCAGCAGTTACGATCTAGCGGGAGTCCCCGGGGAGCTGTTTTTT
.,TRBJ1-5,TRBV15,once,CATSRDFEGTPNQPQHF,TGTGCCACCAGCAGAGATTTCGAAGGTACTCCCAATCAGCCCCAGCATTTT
.,TRBJ2-5,TRBV12-3/TRBV12-4,.,CASSLGPPQETQYF,TGTGCCAGCAGTTTGGGACCCCCACAAGAGACCCAGTACTTC
.,TRBJ2-1,TRBV7-9,.,CASSFYSADEQFF,TGTGCCAGCAGCTTTTACTCAGCCGATGAGCAGTTCTTC
.,TRBJ1-2,TRBV6-1,.,CASRSYRGLSLLNGLSGYTF,TGTGCCAGCAGGTCCTATCGGGGCCTCTCCCTCCTGAACGGGTTGAGTGGCTACACCTTC
.,TRBJ2-1,TRBV5-1,.,CASSQDFRLVDEQFF,TGCGCCAGCAGCCAGGACTTTAGGTTAGTCGATGAGCAGTTCTTC
.,TRBJ2-7,TRBV19,.,CASSGGGYYEQYF,TGTGCCAGTAGTGGAGGGGGGTACTACGAGCAGTACTTC
.,TRBJ1-1,TRBV3-1,.,CASSQDTGWTEAFF,TGTGCCAGCAGCCAAGATACGGGATGGACTGAAGCTTTCTTT
TRBD2,TRBJ2-7,TRBV20-1,.,CSARDGASGDYEQYF,TGCAGTGCTAGAGATGGGGCTAGCGGGGACTACGAGCAGTACTTC
TRBD1,TRBJ2-7,TRBV15,.,CATSLWDSSSYEQYF,TGTGCCACCAGCCTGTGGGACAGCAGCTCCTACGAGCAGTACTTC
TRBD2,TRBJ2-7,TRBV5-1,.,CASTGTSGSMGSYEQYF,TGCGCCAGCACCGGGACTAGCGGGAGTATGGGCTCCTACGAGCAGTACTTC
.,TRBJ1-2,TRBV5-1,.,CASSPIGWGGYTF,TGCGCCAGCAGCCCTATAGGATGGGGCGGCTACACCTTC
.,TRBJ2-1,TRBV3-1,.,CASSQTSRYNEQFF,TGTGCCAGCAGCCAAACTAGCAGATACAATGAGCAGTTCTTC
TRBD1,TRBJ2-7,TRBV19,.,CASTPGQGGYEQYF,TGTGCCAGTACACCGGGACAGGGGGGCTACGAGCAGTACTTC
.,TRBJ2-1,TRBV7-2,once,CASGEMNYNEQFF,TGTGCCAGCGGGGAGATGAACTACAATGAGCAGTTCTTC
TRBD1,TRBJ1-2,TRBV29-1,.,CSAEDRGLYGYTF,TGCAGCGCCGAGGACAGGGGTCTGTATGGCTACACCTTC
.,TRBJ1-5,TRBV27,.,CASSHGRDTGLQPQHF,TGTGCCAGCAGTCATGGACGGGACACAGGGCTTCAGCCCCAGCATTTT
TRBD2,TRBJ2-1,TRBV6-2/TRBV6-3,.,CASSFPRGGALEGLVVGEQFF,TGTGCCAGCAGTTTCCCCCGGGGGGGGGCTTTGGAGGGACTAGTCGTCGGTGAGCAGTTCTTC
.,TRBJ1-1,TRBV4-1,once,CASSQDSGPNTEAFF,TGCGCCAGCAGCCAAGATAGCGGCCCGAACACTGAAGCTTTCTTT
TRBD1,TRBJ1-1,TRBV12-3/TRBV12-4,.,CASSGGTGGPEAFF,TGTGCCAGCAGTGGCGGGACAGGGGGTCCTGAAGCTTTCTTT
TRBD1,TRBJ1-1,TRBV29-1,.,CSVNGQGLSEAFF,TGCAGCGTTAACGGACAGGGGCTTTCTGAAGCTTTCTTT
.,TRBJ2-1,TRBV3-1,.,CASSQSISYNEQFF,TGTGCCAGCAGCCAGTCGATCTCCTACAATGAGCAGTTCTTC
.,TRBJ2-1,TRBV12-3/TRBV12-4,.,CASSLAGRESNEQFF,TGTGCCAGCAGTTTAGCGGGACGCGAATCCAATGAGCAGTTCTTC
TRBD1,TRBJ2-2,TRBV4-1,once,CASKGVRDRGQSTGELFF,TGCGCCAGCAAAGGGGTGAGGGACAGGGGGCAAAGCACCGGGGAGCTGTTTTTT
TRBD1,TRBJ2-5,TRBV13,.,CASSPDRGFETQYF,TGTGCCAGCAGCCCCGACAGGGGTTTTGAGACCCAGTACTTC
.,TRBJ2-7,TRBV5-5,.,CASSLLGTYEQYF,TGTGCCAGCAGCTTGTTAGGGACTTACGAGCAGTACTTC
.,TRBJ2-7,TRBV19,.,CASSKDRTYEQYF,TGTGCCAGTAGTAAGGACAGAACCTACGAGCAGTACTTC
TRBD2,TRBJ2-7,TRBV20-1,.,CSAREREYEQYF,TGCAGTGCTAGAGAGCGGGAGTACGAGCAGTACTTC
TRBD1,TRBJ2-7,TRBV5-6,.,CASSWTGQDYEQYF,TGTGCCAGCAGCTGGACTGGACAGGACTACGAGCAGTACTTC
.,TRBJ2-7,TRBV9,once,CASSVGGETYEQYF,TGTGCCAGCAGCGTAGGAGGGGAGACCTACGAGCAGTACTTC
TRBD1,TRBJ2-7,TRBV29-1,.,CSVEAYQWQGVSHYEQYF,TGCAGCGTTGAAGCGTATCAATGGCAGGGGGTCTCCCACTACGAGCAGTACTTC
.,TRBJ2-1,TRBV4-2,once,CASSQRGSSYNEQFF,TGTGCCAGCAGCCAAAGGGGCTCCTCCTACAATGAGCAGTTCTTC
TRBD2,TRBJ2-7,TRBV7-9,.,CASSLAQRGTYEQYF,TGTGCCAGCAGCTTAGCCCAGCGGGGAACCTACGAGCAGTACTTC
.,TRBJ1-5,TRBV4-1,.,CASSPRVNQPQHF,TGCGCCAGCAGCCCCAGAGTCAATCAGCCCCAGCATTTT
TRBD2,TRBJ2-7,TRBV2,.,CASSEDPGLAGVFSYEQYF,TGTGCCAGCAGTGAAGACCCGGGACTAGCGGGAGTGTTTTCCTACGAGCAGTACTTC
TRBD2,TRBJ2-3,TRBV7-2,once,CASSQGLAGESGTDTQYF,TGTGCCAGCAGCCAGGGACTAGCGGGAGAAAGTGGCACAGATACGCAGTATTTT
TRBD2,TRBJ2-4,TRBV7-9,.,CASSEVLAGAKNIQYF,TGTGCCAGCAGTGAGGTACTAGCGGGAGCCAAAAACATTCAGTACTTC
TRBD1,TRBJ1-1,TRBV4-3,.,CASSQLDRGQTEAFF,TGCGCCAGCAGCCAATTGGACAGGGGGCAGACTGAAGCTTTCTTT